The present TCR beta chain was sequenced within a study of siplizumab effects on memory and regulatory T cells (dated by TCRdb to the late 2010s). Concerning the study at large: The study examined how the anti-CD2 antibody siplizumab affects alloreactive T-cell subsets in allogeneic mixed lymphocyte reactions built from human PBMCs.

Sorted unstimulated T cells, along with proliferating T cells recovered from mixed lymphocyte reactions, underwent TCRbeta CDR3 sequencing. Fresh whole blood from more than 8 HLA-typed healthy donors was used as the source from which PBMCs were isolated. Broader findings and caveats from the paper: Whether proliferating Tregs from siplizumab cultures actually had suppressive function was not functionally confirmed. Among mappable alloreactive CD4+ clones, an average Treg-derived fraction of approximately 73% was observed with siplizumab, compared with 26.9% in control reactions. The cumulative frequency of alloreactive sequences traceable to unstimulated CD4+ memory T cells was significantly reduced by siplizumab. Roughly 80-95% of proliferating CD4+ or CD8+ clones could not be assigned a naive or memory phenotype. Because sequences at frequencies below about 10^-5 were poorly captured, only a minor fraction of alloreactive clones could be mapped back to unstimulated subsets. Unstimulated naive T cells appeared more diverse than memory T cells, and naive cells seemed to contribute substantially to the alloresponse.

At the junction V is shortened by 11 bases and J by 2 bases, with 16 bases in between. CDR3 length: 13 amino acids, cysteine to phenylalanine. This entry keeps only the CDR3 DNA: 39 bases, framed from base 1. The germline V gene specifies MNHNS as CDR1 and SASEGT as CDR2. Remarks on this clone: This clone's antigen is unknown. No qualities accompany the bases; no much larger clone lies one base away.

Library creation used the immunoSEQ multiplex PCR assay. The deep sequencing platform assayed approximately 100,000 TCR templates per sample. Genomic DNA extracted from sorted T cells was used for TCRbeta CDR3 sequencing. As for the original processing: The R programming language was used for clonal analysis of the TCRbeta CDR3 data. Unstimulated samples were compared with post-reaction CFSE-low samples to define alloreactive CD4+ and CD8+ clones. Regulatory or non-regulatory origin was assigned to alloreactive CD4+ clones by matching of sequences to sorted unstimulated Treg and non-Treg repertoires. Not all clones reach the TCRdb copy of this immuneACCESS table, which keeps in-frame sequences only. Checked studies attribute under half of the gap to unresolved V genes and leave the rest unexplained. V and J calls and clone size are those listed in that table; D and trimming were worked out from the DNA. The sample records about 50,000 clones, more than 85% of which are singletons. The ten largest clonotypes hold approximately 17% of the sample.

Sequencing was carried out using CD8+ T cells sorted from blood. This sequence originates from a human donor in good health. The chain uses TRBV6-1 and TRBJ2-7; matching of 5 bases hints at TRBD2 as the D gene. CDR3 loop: CALRLDGAYEQYF. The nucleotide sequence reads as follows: TGTGCCCTGCGGTTAGACGGGGCCTACGAGCAGTACTTC.